A selection of T cell receptor beta chains follows, all from one sample in a study of regulatory T cells in long-lasting Graves disease. TCRdb recomputed calls from the multiplex PCR reads with MiXCR, one row per CDR3 protein. Among approximately 250,000 distinct CDR3 sequences, 18% were seen once, and the ten largest hold more than 20%. The specimen comprised peripheral blood mononuclear cells (PBMCs), sampled at new diagnosis, from a patient treated with antithyroid drugs. Every receptor here comes from a female donor with Graves disease. CDR3s include the opening cysteine and the closing phenylalanine or tryptophan. The D gene is left open where the match is weak. Only part of the rows carry a size: once, few, many, or a class if the clone is expanded.

v_call,j_call,d_call,clone_size,cdr3_nt,cdr3_aa
TRBV7-2,TRBJ1-2,-,many,TGTGCCAGCAGCTTGCGCCGGGACTATGGCTACACCTTC,CASSLRRDYGYTF
TRBV20-1,TRBJ2-3,TRBD1,many,TGCAGTGCCGCCGGACAGGGGACAGATACGCAGTATTTT,CSAAGQGTDTQYF
TRBV6-1,TRBJ1-2,TRBD1,many,TGTGCCAGTAGGACTGGAGGGGGCATAGGAAGCTATGGCTACACCTTC,CASRTGGGIGSYGYTF
TRBV10-3,TRBJ1-5,-,-,TGTGCCATCAGTGACCAGAATGTTCAGCCCCAGCATTTT,CAISDQNVQPQHF
TRBV27,TRBJ2-2,-,many,TGTGCCAGCAGTTTATTGGGGGCGCACACCGGGGAGCTGTTTTTT,CASSLLGAHTGELFF
TRBV7-6,TRBJ1-1,TRBD1,-,TGTGCCAGCAGCTTAGAGGCAGGGGGATTCACTGAAGCTTTCTTT,CASSLEAGGFTEAFF
TRBV29-1,TRBJ2-3,-,many,TGCAGCGTTGAGCCCCCAGGGGTAGCGCAGTATTTT,CSVEPPGVAQYF
TRBV4-3,TRBJ1-4,TRBD1,many,TGCGCCAGCAGCCAGAGGACAGGGTCGAGAGAAAAACTGTTTTTT,CASSQRTGSREKLFF
TRBV19,TRBJ2-1,TRBD2,many,TGTGCCAGTAGTCCGTCGGGGGGAACTGAGCAGTTCTTC,CASSPSGGTEQFF
TRBV7-9,TRBJ1-2,-,many,TGTGCCAGCAGCTTAGCGGAAATCAAGATAAGCTACACCTTC,CASSLAEIKISYTF
TRBV18,TRBJ1-3,TRBD1,many,TGTGCCAGCTCACAAGGGACAGTCGGAAACACCATATATTTT,CASSQGTVGNTIYF
TRBV12-3/TRBV12-4,TRBJ1-6,TRBD1,-,TGTGCCAGCAGTTCCTCGGACAGGGGGTATAATTCACCCCTCCACTTT,CASSSSDRGYNSPLHF
TRBV10-3,TRBJ2-7,TRBD1,many,TGTGCCATCAGCGAGGGGACAGGAGCCTACGAGCAGTACTTC,CAISEGTGAYEQYF
TRBV11-2,TRBJ1-2,-,many,TGTGCCAGCAGCCTCCGGGAGGGTTATGGCTACACCTTC,CASSLREGYGYTF
TRBV10-1,TRBJ1-4,-,-,TGCGCCAGCAGTGAAGGGGATTTGGAAAAACTGTTTTTT,CASSEGDLEKLFF
TRBV18,TRBJ2-5,TRBD2,many,TGTGCCAGCTCACCACGGGGGGGATTCGAGACCCAGTACTTC,CASSPRGGFETQYF
TRBV18,TRBJ2-7,-,many,TGTGCCAGCTCAGTTAGGGGATTTACCTACGAGCAGTACTTC,CASSVRGFTYEQYF
TRBV12-3/TRBV12-4,TRBJ2-7,TRBD2,many,TGTGCCAGCAGCCATCCTGGGGGGGAGGGCTCCTACGAGCAGTACTTC,CASSHPGGEGSYEQYF
TRBV24-1,TRBJ2-3,-,-,TGTGCCACCAATGATTACGGAACAGGTCGGAGCACAGATACGCAGTATTTT,CATNDYGTGRSTDTQYF
TRBV5-1,TRBJ2-1,-,many,TGCGCCAGCAGCTTGTTAGCCGCGATTAAATCCTACAATGAGCAGTTCTTC,CASSLLAAIKSYNEQFF
TRBV28,TRBJ2-3,TRBD2,-,TGTGCCAGCAGTTCGGGAGCGGGAGGGACAGATACGCAGTATTTT,CASSSGAGGTDTQYF
TRBV7-9,TRBJ1-2,-,many,TGTGCCAGCAGTAGGTCGGGAGCTAACTATGGCTACACCTTC,CASSRSGANYGYTF
TRBV20-1,TRBJ1-5,TRBD1,many,TGCAGTGCTACAACAGGGGTCGGACAGCCCCAGCATTTT,CSATTGVGQPQHF
TRBV18,TRBJ1-4,-,-,TGTGCCAGCTCACAGGGGCGAAATGAAAAACTGTTTTTT,CASSQGRNEKLFF
TRBV5-5,TRBJ2-1,TRBD2,-,TGTGCCAGCAGGACCTACTCTAGCGGAGGGTCCTACAATGAGCAGTTCTTC,CASRTYSSGGSYNEQFF
TRBV24-1,TRBJ1-4,-,many,TGTGCCACCAGTGATCCCAGTGGAGCTCAGAATGAAAAACTGTTTTTT,CATSDPSGAQNEKLFF
TRBV12-3/TRBV12-4,TRBJ1-5,-,many,TGTGCCAGCAGTTTAGCGGGTGAATATCAGCCCCAGCATTTT,CASSLAGEYQPQHF
TRBV2,TRBJ1-1,-,many,TGTGCCAGCAGTGAGGGTTACACTGAAGCTTTCTTT,CASSEGYTEAFF
TRBV30,TRBJ1-1,-,many,TGTGCCTGGAGTCGGAGACGGGACACTGAAGCTTTCTTT,CAWSRRRDTEAFF
TRBV6-5,TRBJ2-2,-,few,TGTGCCAGCAGTTACTCGAGAGCTCGGGGAGCCGGGGAGCTGTTTTTT,CASSYSRARGAGELFF
TRBV4-3,TRBJ2-1,-,many,TGCGCCAGCAGCCAAGAGAGGCTCGGGACCTCCTACAATGAGCAGTTCTTC,CASSQERLGTSYNEQFF
TRBV5-4,TRBJ2-5,-,many,TGTGCCAGCAGCCCATGGACTTCCCAAGAGACCCAGTACTTC,CASSPWTSQETQYF
TRBV7-2,TRBJ2-5,-,many,TGTGCCAGCAGCTTAGAAGGTGCGGGCAGACAAAAGTACTTC,CASSLEGAGRQKYF
TRBV15,TRBJ2-5,-,many,TGTGCCACCAGCAGAGTGAGTTTCCAAGAGACCCAGTACTTC,CATSRVSFQETQYF
TRBV19,TRBJ2-6,-,many,TGTGCCAGTAGTATGGCCCATCCCTCTGGGGCCAACGTCCTGACTTTC,CASSMAHPSGANVLTF
TRBV6-1,TRBJ2-5,TRBD2,-,TGTGCCAGCAGAGGGAGCAAGGGGGGACTAGCGGGAGGTTGGGAGACCCAGTACTTC,CASRGSKGGLAGGWETQYF
TRBV9,TRBJ1-3,-,few,TGTGCCAGCAGCGAGGAGCACCCGGGGACTGGAAACACCATATATTTT,CASSEEHPGTGNTIYF
TRBV15,TRBJ2-1,TRBD2,many,TGTGCCACCAGCATCCTAGCGGGCCGCTCCTACAATGAGCAGTTCTTC,CATSILAGRSYNEQFF
TRBV9,TRBJ2-7,TRBD2,-,TGTGCCAGCAGCCCATTAGCGGGAGCCTACGAGCAGTACTTC,CASSPLAGAYEQYF
TRBV3-1,TRBJ2-7,-,many,TGTGCCAGCAGCCCAAGAATCTACCCCACCCCCTACGAGCAGTACTTC,CASSPRIYPTPYEQYF
TRBV11-2,TRBJ2-1,-,-,TGTGCCAGCAGCCCGGACCCTAGCAATGAGCAGTTCTTC,CASSPDPSNEQFF